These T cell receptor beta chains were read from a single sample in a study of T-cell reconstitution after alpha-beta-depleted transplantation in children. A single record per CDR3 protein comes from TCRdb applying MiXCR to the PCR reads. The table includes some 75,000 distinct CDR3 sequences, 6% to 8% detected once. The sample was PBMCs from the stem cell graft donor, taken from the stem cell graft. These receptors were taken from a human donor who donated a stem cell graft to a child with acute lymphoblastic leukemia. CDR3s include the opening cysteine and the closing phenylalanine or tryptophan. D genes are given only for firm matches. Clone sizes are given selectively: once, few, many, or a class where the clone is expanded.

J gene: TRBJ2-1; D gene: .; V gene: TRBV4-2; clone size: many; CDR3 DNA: TGTGCCAGCAGCCAAGAACCCAAGGGGGGATACAATGAGCAGTTCTTC; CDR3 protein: CASSQEPKGGYNEQFF
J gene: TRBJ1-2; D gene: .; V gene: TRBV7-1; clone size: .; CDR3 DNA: TGTGCCAGCAGCTCCACGACGGGGGTAATCTATGGCTACACCTTC; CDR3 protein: CASSSTTGVIYGYTF
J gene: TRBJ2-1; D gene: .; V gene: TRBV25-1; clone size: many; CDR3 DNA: TGTGCCAGCAGTGGGGGGGGCGGCTACAATGAGCAGTTCTTC; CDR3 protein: CASSGGGGYNEQFF
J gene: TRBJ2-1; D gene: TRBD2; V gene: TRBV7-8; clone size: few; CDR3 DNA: TGTGCCAGCAGCTTACCGCCGGGACTAGCTTACAATGAGCAGTTCTTC; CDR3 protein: CASSLPPGLAYNEQFF
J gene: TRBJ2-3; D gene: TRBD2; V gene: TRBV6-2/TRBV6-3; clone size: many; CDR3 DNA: TGTGCCAGCAGTTACGGGGGAGGGGCAGATACGCAGTATTTT; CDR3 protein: CASSYGGGADTQYF
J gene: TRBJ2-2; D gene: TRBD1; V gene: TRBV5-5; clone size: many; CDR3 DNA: TGTGCCAGCAGCTCGGACTGGACAGGGTTTACCGGGGAGCTGTTTTTT; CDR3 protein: CASSSDWTGFTGELFF
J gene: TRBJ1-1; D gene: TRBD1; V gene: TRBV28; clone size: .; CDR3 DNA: TGTGCCATCGGCCTCGGACAGGGATTGAACACTGAAGCTTTCTTT; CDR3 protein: CAIGLGQGLNTEAFF
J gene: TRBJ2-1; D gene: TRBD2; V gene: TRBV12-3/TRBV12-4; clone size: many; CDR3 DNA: TGTGCCAGCAGTGAAGGACTAGCGGGTGCAAACAATGAGCAGTTCTTC; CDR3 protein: CASSEGLAGANNEQFF
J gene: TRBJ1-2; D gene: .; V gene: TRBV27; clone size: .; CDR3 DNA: TGTGCCAGCAGTTTATCGACGGACATCTATGGCTACACCTTC; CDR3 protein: CASSLSTDIYGYTF
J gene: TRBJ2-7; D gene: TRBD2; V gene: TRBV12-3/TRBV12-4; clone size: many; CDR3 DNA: TGTGCCAGCAGGTTAGCGGGAGGAAGATCCGAGCAGTACTTC; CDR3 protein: CASRLAGGRSEQYF
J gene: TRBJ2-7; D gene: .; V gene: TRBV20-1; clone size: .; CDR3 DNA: TGCAGTGCTGGGAGTGAGCATTCCTACGAGCAGTACTTC; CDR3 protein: CSAGSEHSYEQYF
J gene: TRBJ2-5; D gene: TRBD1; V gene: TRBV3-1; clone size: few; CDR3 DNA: TGTGCCAGCAGCCAAAGGACAGGGGGGTACCAAGAGACCCAGTACTTC; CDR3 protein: CASSQRTGGYQETQYF
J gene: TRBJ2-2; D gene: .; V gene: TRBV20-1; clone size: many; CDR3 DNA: TGCAGTGCCCCTCTTTCCGGGGAGCTGTTTTTT; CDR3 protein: CSAPLSGELFF
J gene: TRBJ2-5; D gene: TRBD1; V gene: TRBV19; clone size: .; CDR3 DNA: TGTGCCAGTAGTGCACAGGGGAAGGGAGAGACCCAGTACTTC; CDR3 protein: CASSAQGKGETQYF
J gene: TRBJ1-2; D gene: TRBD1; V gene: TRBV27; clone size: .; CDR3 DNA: TGTGCCAGCAGCCCTCCGGGACAGTCGAACTATGGCTACACCTTC; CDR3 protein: CASSPPGQSNYGYTF
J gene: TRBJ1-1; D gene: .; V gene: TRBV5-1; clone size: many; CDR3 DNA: TGCGCCAGCAGCTTGGCTTCAGGGACGGTCACTGAAGCTTTCTTT; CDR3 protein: CASSLASGTVTEAFF
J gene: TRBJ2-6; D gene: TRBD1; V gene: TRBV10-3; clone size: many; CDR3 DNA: TGTGCCATCCCCTCCGGGGGCTTAGGGACAGGGGGCTCTGGGGCCAACGTCCTGACTTTC; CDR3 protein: CAIPSGGLGTGGSGANVLTF
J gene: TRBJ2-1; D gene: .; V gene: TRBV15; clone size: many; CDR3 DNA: TGTGCCACCACCAAGCCCGGATACAATGAGCAGTTCTTC; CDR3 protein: CATTKPGYNEQFF
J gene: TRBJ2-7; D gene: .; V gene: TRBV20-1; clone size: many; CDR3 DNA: TGCAGTGCTAGAACATTGACAGCGACTTCCTACGAGCAGTACTTC; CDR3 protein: CSARTLTATSYEQYF